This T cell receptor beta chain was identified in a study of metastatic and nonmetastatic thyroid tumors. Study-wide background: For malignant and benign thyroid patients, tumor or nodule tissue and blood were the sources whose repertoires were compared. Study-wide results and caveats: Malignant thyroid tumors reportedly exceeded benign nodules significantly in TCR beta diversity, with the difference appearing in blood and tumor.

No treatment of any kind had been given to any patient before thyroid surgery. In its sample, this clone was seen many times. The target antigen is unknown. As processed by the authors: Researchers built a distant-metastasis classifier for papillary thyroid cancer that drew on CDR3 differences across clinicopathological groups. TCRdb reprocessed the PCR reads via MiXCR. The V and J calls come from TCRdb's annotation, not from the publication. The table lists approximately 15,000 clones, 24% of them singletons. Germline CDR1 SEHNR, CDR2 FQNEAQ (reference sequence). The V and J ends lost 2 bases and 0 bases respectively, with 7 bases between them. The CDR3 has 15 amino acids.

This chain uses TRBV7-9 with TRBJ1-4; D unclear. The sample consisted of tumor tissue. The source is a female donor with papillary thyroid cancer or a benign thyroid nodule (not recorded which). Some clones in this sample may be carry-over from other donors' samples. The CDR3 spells CASSLSQATNEKLFF. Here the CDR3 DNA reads TGTGCCAGCAGCTTATCCCAAGCAACTAATGAAAAACTGTTTTTT.